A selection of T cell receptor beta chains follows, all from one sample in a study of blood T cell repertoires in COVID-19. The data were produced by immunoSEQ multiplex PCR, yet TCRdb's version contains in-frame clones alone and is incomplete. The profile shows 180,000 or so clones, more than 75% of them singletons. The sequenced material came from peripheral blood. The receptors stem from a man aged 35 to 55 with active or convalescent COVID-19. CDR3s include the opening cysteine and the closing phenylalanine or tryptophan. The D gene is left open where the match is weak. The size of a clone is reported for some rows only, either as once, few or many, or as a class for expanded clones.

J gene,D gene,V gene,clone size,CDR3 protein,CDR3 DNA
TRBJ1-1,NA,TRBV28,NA,CASTVYGVGGMNTEAFF,TGTGCCAGCACAGTTTATGGGGTCGGGGGGATGAACACTGAAGCTTTCTTT
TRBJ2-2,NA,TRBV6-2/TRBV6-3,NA,CASSYSDSTGELFF,TGTGCCAGCAGTTACTCGGACAGCACCGGGGAGCTGTTTTTT
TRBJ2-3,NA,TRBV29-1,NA,CSALSRASPTDTQYF,TGCAGCGCACTATCAAGGGCTAGCCCTACAGATACGCAGTATTTT
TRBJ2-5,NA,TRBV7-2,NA,CASSRDWNSQETQYF,TGTGCCAGCAGCCGGGACTGGAATTCCCAAGAGACCCAGTACTTC
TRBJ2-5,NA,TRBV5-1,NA,CASSLGGLQETQYF,TGCGCCAGCAGCTTGGGCGGATTACAAGAGACCCAGTACTTC
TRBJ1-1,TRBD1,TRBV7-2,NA,CASSSGQANTEAFF,TGTGCCAGCAGCTCGGGACAGGCGAACACTGAAGCTTTCTTT
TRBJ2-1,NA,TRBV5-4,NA,CASSLVQGSYNEQFF,TGTGCCAGCAGCTTGGTTCAGGGTTCCTACAATGAGCAGTTCTTC
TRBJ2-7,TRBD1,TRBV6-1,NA,CASSGTGIEQYF,TGTGCCAGCAGTGGGACAGGGATCGAGCAGTACTTC
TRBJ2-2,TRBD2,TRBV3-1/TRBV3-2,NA,CASSLPGRGGVNTGELFF,TGTGCCAGCAGCCTCCCGGGGCGGGGGGGCGTCAACACCGGGGAGCTGTTTTTT
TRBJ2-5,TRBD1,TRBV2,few,CASSRDRAQETQYF,TGTGCCAGCAGCCGGGACAGGGCCCAAGAGACCCAGTACTTC
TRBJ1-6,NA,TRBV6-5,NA,CASSQQRNSPLHF,TGTGCCAGCAGTCAACAGAGAAATTCACCCCTCCACTTT
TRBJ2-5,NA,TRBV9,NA,CASSVAVGAQETQYF,TGTGCCAGCAGCGTAGCTGTGGGGGCCCAAGAGACCCAGTACTTC
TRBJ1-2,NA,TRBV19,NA,CASSEGNYGYTF,TGTGCCAGTAGTGAGGGTAACTATGGCTACACCTTC
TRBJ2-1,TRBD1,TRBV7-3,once,CASSQSGTGAYNEQFF,TGTGCCAGCAGCCAATCCGGGACAGGGGCCTACAATGAGCAGTTCTTC
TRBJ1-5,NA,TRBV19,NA,CASSRSGGWRNQPQHF,TGTGCCAGTAGCCGCAGTGGAGGGTGGCGCAATCAGCCCCAGCATTTT
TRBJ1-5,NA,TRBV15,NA,CATSRGNELPQHF,TGTGCCACCAGCAGAGGTAATGAGCTGCCCCAGCATTTT
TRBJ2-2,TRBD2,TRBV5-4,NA,CASSSAGGLTGELFF,TGTGCCAGCAGCTCTGCGGGGGGCCTCACCGGGGAGCTGTTTTTT
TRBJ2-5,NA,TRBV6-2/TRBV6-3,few,CASSPRQQPYQETQYF,TGTGCCAGCAGTCCACGACAACAACCGTACCAAGAGACCCAGTACTTC
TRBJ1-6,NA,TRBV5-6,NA,CASSLGGGRSSYNSPLHF,TGTGCCAGCAGCTTGGGGGGAGGCAGGAGCTCCTATAATTCACCCCTCCACTTT
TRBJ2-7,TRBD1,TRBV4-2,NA,CASSPGPGQGPYEQYF,TGTGCCAGCAGCCCCGGACCGGGACAGGGCCCGTACGAGCAGTACTTC
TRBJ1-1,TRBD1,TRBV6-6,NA,CASITPGQTTEAFF,TGTGCCAGCATTACTCCGGGACAGACAACTGAAGCTTTCTTT
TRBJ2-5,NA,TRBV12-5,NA,CASGLGGVEETQYF,TGTGCTAGTGGTTTGGGGGGGGTAGAAGAGACCCAGTACTTC
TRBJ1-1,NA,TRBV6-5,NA,CASSWESNTEAFF,TGTGCCAGCAGTTGGGAGTCGAACACTGAAGCTTTCTTT
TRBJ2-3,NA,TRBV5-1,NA,CASSLGQQTDTQYF,TGCGCCAGCAGCTTAGGACAGCAAACAGATACGCAGTATTTT
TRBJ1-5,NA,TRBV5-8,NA,CASSLTGVQPQHF,TGTGCCAGCAGCTTGACGGGGGTTCAGCCCCAGCATTTT
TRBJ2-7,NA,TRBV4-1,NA,CASSQDVFPGEIEQYF,TGCGCCAGCAGCCAAGATGTTTTTCCGGGGGAGATCGAACAGTACTTC
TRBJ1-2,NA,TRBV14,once,CASSQAMYGYTF,TGTGCCAGCAGCCAAGCAATGTATGGCTACACCTTC
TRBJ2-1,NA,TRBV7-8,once,CASSPPGGGASSYNEQFF,TGTGCCAGCAGCCCCCCGGGCGGGGGCGCGAGCTCCTACAATGAGCAGTTCTTC
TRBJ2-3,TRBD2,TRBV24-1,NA,CATSESGGLTDTQYF,TGTGCCACCAGTGAAAGCGGGGGCCTCACAGATACGCAGTATTTT
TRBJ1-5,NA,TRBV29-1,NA,CSVKNRDQPQHF,TGCAGCGTTAAAAACAGGGATCAGCCCCAGCATTTT
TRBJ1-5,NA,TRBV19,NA,CASSIGGDLRQPQHF,TGTGCCAGTAGTATAGGCGGGGACCTGCGTCAGCCCCAGCATTTT
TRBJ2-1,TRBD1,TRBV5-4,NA,CASSQGQGFSSEQFF,TGTGCCAGCAGCCAGGGACAGGGATTTTCCAGTGAGCAGTTCTTC
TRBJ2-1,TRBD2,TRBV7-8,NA,CASSFRAGTSGGIFYNEQFF,TGTGCCAGCAGCTTTCGGGCCGGGACTAGCGGGGGGATTTTTTACAATGAGCAGTTCTTC
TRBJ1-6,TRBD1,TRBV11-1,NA,CASSSEGQGASPLHF,TGTGCCAGCAGTTCAGAGGGACAGGGGGCCTCACCCCTCCACTTT
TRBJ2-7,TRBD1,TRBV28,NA,CASNGQGAGEQYF,TGTGCCAGCAACGGACAGGGGGCGGGCGAGCAGTACTTC
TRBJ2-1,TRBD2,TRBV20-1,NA,CSASEGSGGANEQFF,TGCAGTGCTAGTGAGGGTAGCGGGGGGGCAAATGAGCAGTTCTTC
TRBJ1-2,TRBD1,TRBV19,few,CATRPGQGAYGYTF,TGTGCCACGCGACCGGGACAGGGGGCGTATGGCTACACCTTC
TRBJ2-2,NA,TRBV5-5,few,CASSLVVQGSTTGELFF,TGTGCCAGCAGCTTGGTTGTCCAGGGGTCGACCACCGGGGAGCTGTTTTTT
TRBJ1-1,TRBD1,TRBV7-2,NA,CASSLVVDRGNTEAFF,TGTGCCAGCAGCTTAGTGGTCGACAGGGGGAACACTGAAGCTTTCTTT
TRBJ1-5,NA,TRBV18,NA,CASSEQGRDNQPQHF,TGTGCCAGCTCAGAACAGGGACGGGACAATCAGCCCCAGCATTTT
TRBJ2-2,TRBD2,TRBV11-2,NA,CASSLWASGGTGELFF,TGTGCCAGCAGCTTATGGGCTAGCGGGGGGACCGGGGAGCTGTTTTTT
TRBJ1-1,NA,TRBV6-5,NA,CASSYRGSGTEAFF,TGTGCCAGCAGTTACAGGGGCTCGGGCACTGAAGCTTTCTTT
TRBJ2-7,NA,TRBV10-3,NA,CAISELGSYEQYF,TGTGCCATCAGTGAACTAGGATCCTACGAGCAGTACTTC
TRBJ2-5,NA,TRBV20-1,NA,CSASTGWAETQYF,TGCAGTGCTAGTACGGGGTGGGCGGAGACCCAGTACTTC
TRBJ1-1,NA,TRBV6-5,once,CASSYSGGVGTEAFF,TGTGCCAGCAGTTACTCAGGGGGGGTTGGCACTGAAGCTTTCTTT
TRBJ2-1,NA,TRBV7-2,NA,CASSRDWSSYNEQFF,TGTGCCAGCAGCCGGGACTGGAGCTCCTACAATGAGCAGTTCTTC
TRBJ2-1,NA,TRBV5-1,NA,CASSLDGEAYNEQFF,TGCGCCAGCAGCTTGGACGGTGAGGCCTACAATGAGCAGTTCTTC
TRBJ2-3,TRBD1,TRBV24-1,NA,CATSDLGGQGFTDTQYF,TGTGCCACCAGTGACTTAGGGGGACAGGGCTTCACAGATACGCAGTATTTT
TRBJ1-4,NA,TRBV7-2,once,CASSFTGTGGQKLFF,TGTGCCAGCAGCTTTACCGGGACTGGTGGGCAAAAACTGTTTTTT
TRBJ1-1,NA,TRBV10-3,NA,CAIKGRGNTEAFF,TGTGCCATCAAAGGGCGGGGGAACACTGAAGCTTTCTTT